The following is a T cell receptor (beta chain) sequence with its context. Its antigen is currently unknown. The data derive from a study of T cell responses to AZD1222 COVID-19 vaccine. Study-wide points: Two AZD1222 doses significantly raised spike-specific TCR breadth and depth over controls. Only 5 or 6 individuals given AZD1222 were seropositive at baseline.

The data were produced by immunoSEQ multiplex PCR, yet TCRdb's version contains in-frame clones alone and is incomplete. The table lists around 160,000 clones, 91% of them singletons. The sample in question was peripheral blood, obtained on day 0 of AZD1222 vaccination. This sequence was found in an adult in good health.

CDR3 DNA sequence: TGCGCCAGCAGCCAAGATGGAAAAGGAGCGGGAGGGTCATACAATGAGCAGTTCTTC. This sequence encodes CASSQDGKGAGGSYNEQFF. The chain couples TRBV4-3 to TRBJ2-1, with TRBD2 identical over 10 bases. In germline, CDR1 is LGHNA, CDR2 YSLEER. The CDR3 sequence is 19 residues long. Trimming removed 0 bases from V and 4 bases from J; junction bases left unmatched: 12.